This T cell receptor (beta chain) came from a study of T-cell reconstitution after alpha-beta-depleted transplantation in children. Findings of the study overall: Most T-cell counts and diversity one year after the transplant came from T cells that were newly produced. Several hundred expanded graft clones reportedly gave rise to the alpha-beta T cells present about two months after transplant. Surviving recipient T cells and thymic progenitors produced the high day-60 TCRbeta diversity seen in some patients.

As for this clonotype: The antigen is not known.

This CDR3 has 13 residues. Trimming shortened V by 5 bases and J by 4 bases, and 11 bases separated the two germline ends. Germline V gives CDR1 SEHNR, CDR2 FQNEAQ (reference sequence). Unique molecular identifiers were used in preparing the TCRbeta library. TCRdb recomputed calls from the PCR reads with MiXCR, one row per CDR3 protein. The sample shows roughly 340,000 distinct CDR3 sequences, 15% to 20% of them seen only once. The TCR originated in a male patient between 2 and 15 years old who had a stem cell transplant for acute lymphoblastic leukemia, so the T cells may come from the graft donor. The sequenced sample was PBMCs, mostly from graft donor cells, obtained 360 days after TCRalphabeta/CD19-depleted stem cell transplant. The V gene is TRBV7-9, the J gene TRBJ1-2; D gene uncertain. In nucleotides, the CDR3 is TGTGCCAGCAGCCCGGACGGATTCTATGGCTACACCTTC. Translated, it gives CASSPDGFYGYTF.